The following is a T cell receptor (beta chain) sequence with its context. This sample is drawn from a study of T-cell reconstitution after alpha-beta-depleted transplantation in children. During its preparation, the TCRbeta library received unique molecular identifiers. MiXCR, run by TCRdb on the PCR reads, gives a single entry per CDR3 protein. The sample lists about 400,000 distinct CDR3 sequences, about an eighth occurring once. Germline-derived CDR1 and CDR2 are MNHNS and SASEGT. V lost 6 bases to trimming and J lost 3 bases, with 17 bases between them. The CDR3 sequence is 15 residues long. The V call is TRBV6-1, the J call TRBJ1-2; D gene ambiguous. The source of this sequence is a human donor who donated a stem cell graft to a child with Fanconi anemia. This specimen consisted of PBMCs, obtained from the stem cell graft. Here the CDR3 DNA reads TGTGCCAGCAGCCTCTTACCCCCCGGGGACTATGGCTACACCTTC. Amino acid sequence: CASSLLPPGDYGYTF.